Each of the 26 T cell receptor beta chains below was sequenced from the same sample in a study of post-analysis software for immune sequencing data. The study's findings and limits: With TRBV5-6, TRBV5-1 and TRBV20-1 included, about five TRBV segments were more frequent in patients than in controls.

Presence of unique molecular identifiers characterized the TCR beta cDNA libraries. Each CDR3 protein gets one entry after TCRdb re-called the PCR reads with MiXCR. In the table there are approximately 630,000 distinct CDR3 sequences, approximately 59% of which are singletons. The antigens these receptors bind are not known. Source material: blood. These receptors all stem from a girl aged 2-10 years with multiple sclerosis.

This clonotype has a handful of counts. J is TRBJ2-2 and V is TRBV7-6; D may be TRBD2 (5 bases). The V gene lost 0 bases and the J gene lost 6 bases, with 5 bases spanning the gap. The germline V gene has CDR1 SGHVS and CDR2 FNYEAQ. The CDR3 consists of 13 residues. In DNA, the CDR3 is TGTGCCAGCAGCTTAGCGGGAGCCGGGGAGCTGTTTTTT. Its protein product is CASSLAGAGELFF.

The chain recombines TRBV6-6 with TRBJ1-5; weak D call: TRBD1 (6 bases). The CDR3 consists of 15 residues. The germline V gene encodes CDR1 MNHNY and CDR2 SVGAGI (reference sequence). V was cut by 2 bases and J by 2 bases, with 10 bases left in between. The CDR3 nucleotides are TGTGCCAGCAGTTACGGACAGAATGGCAATCAGCCCCAGCATTTT. Its translation: CASSYGQNGNQPQHF.

The rearrangement uses TRBV6-5 and TRBJ2-7; TRBD2 matches 13 bases. The CDR3 loop spans 16 amino acids. The germline CDR1 and CDR2 sequences are MNHEY and SVGAGI. The trim removed 6 bases at V and 3 bases at J, leaving 8 bases unmatched. The CDR3 here is CASSRLAGGPVYEQYF. CDR3 in DNA: TGTGCCAGCAGCCGACTAGCGGGAGGCCCCGTCTACGAGCAGTACTTC.

CDR3 sequence (DNA): TGCGCCAGCAGCTTGAACGGATATGAGCAGTTCTTC. Its translation is CASSLNGYEQFF. The J gene is TRBJ2-1, the V gene TRBV5-1, with no clear D. The CDR3 has 12 amino acids. CDR1 SGHRS and CDR2 YFSETQ come from the germline V gene. V lost 1 base and J lost 8, with 7 bases in between.

The chain links TRBV25-1 to TRBJ2-5; TRBD1 is a possible D gene (6 bases). Trimming removed 3 bases from V and 2 bases from J, with 22 bases in between. Germline CDR1 is MGHDK and CDR2 is SYGVNS. The CDR3 loop spans 18 amino acids. The CDR3 spells CASSEGPDSFSAQETQYF. The CDR3 region has the DNA TGTGCCAGCAGTGAGGGTCCGGACAGCTTCTCGGCTCAAGAGACCCAGTACTTC.

This clonotype is a singleton in its sample. The chain combines TRBV2 with TRBJ1-1; D gene ambiguous. V was clipped by 6 bases and J by 1 base, with 12 bases between them. The CDR3 spans 14 residues. Germline V gene sequence: CDR1 SNHLY, CDR2 FYNNEI. CDR3: CASSPFGENTEAFF. The CDR3 DNA is TGTGCCAGCAGCCCGTTTGGCGAGAACACTGAAGCTTTCTTT.

This clonotype occurred a few times. The chain couples TRBV7-2 to TRBJ2-7; the match to TRBD2 covers 8 bases. Germline V gene sequence: CDR1 SGHTA, CDR2 FQGNSA. The CDR3 is made up of 16 amino acids. Trimming removed 1 base from V and 7 bases from J; junction bases left unmatched: 12. The CDR3 reads CASSLVGSGITGEQYF. CDR3 DNA sequence: TGTGCCAGCAGCTTAGTGGGTAGCGGGATAACGGGAGAGCAGTACTTC.

This chain uses TRBV5-1 with TRBJ2-6; TRBD1 aligns across 11 bases. The J segment lost 3 bases and the V segment lost 4 bases, leaving 6 bases of the junction unmatched. CDR1 SGHRS and CDR2 YFSETQ come from the germline V gene. The CDR3 runs 17 residues. CDR3 sequence: CASSKGQGVNGANVLTF. CDR3 DNA sequence: TGCGCCAGCAGCAAGGGACAGGGGGTTAATGGGGCCAACGTCCTGACTTTC.

This chain uses TRBV4-3 with TRBJ2-1, with D tentatively TRBD2 (5 bases). CDR3 size: 16 residues. The V and J ends lost 0 bases and 10 bases respectively, with 19 bases between them. The germline V gene has CDR1 LGHNA and CDR2 YSLEER. DNA for the CDR3: TGCGCCAGCAGCCAAGAAGAACGGAGGCTTAGGATCGAGCAGTTCTTC. It translates to CASSQEERRLRIEQFF.

This clonotype was detected only a few times. The rearrangement links TRBV9 to TRBJ1-2; D is possibly TRBD1 (5 bases). V was shortened by 3 bases and J by 3 bases, with 15 bases between the two germline ends. The CDR3 is 15 amino acids. Germline-derived CDR1 and CDR2 are SGDLS and YYNGEE. The CDR3 loop is CASSGPGPLYYGYTF. DNA of the CDR3: TGTGCCAGCAGCGGTCCGGGGCCCTTATACTATGGCTACACCTTC.

This sequence joins TRBV27 and TRBJ2-7, with 9 bases identical to TRBD1. CDR3 length equals 14 residues. CDR1 is MNHEY and CDR2 is SMNVEV in the germline V gene (reference sequence). The junction had 5 bases not matched to a gene; V was cut back by 6 bases and J by 2 bases. As DNA, the CDR3 is TGTGCCAGCAGACTTACAGGGGGCCCCTACGAGCAGTACTTC. Its translation: CASRLTGGPYEQYF.

V and J are TRBV7-9 and TRBJ2-5; D might be TRBD1 (6 bases). Trimming cost V 6 bases and J 5 bases, with 10 bases left between them. CDR1 and CDR2 from the germline V gene are SEHNR and FQNEAQ (reference sequence). The CDR3 has 12 residues. Here the CDR3 DNA reads TGTGCCAGCAGACGGGACACGGAGACCCAGTACTTC. This codes for CASRRDTETQYF. The variable domain in full, with the rest retrieved from reference TRBV7-9 and TRBJ2-5, is DTGVSQNPRHKITKRGQNVTFRCDPISEHNRLYWYRQTLGQGPEFLTYFQNEAQLEKSRLLSDRFSAERPKGSFSTLEIQRTEQGDSAMYLCASRRDTETQYFGPGTRLLVL.

This chain connects TRBV7-2 to TRBJ1-2; the D is unclear. CDR1 is SGHTA, CDR2 FQGNSA, per germline. V was cut by 3 bases and J by 2 bases, with 19 bases left in between. This CDR3 comprises 17 residues. The CDR3 protein is CASSLEANMGGNYGYTF. In DNA form, the CDR3 reads TGTGCCAGCAGCTTGGAGGCGAACATGGGAGGGAACTATGGCTACACCTTC.

The chain joins TRBV12-3 or TRBV12-4 to TRBJ2-3; D is perhaps TRBD1 or TRBD2 (6 bases each). V was cut by 8 bases and J by 2 bases, with 17 bases left in between. The CDR3 runs to 15 residues. CDR3 coding DNA: TGTGCCAGCCGTTCCCGGGGGCCTGACACAGATACGCAGTATTTT. This codes for CASRSRGPDTDTQYF.

This clonotype came up a few times. The chain employs TRBV3-1 and TRBJ2-3; 10 bases are shared with TRBD2. This CDR3 is 18 amino acids long. The germline V gene encodes CDR1 LGHDT and CDR2 YNNKEL (reference sequence). The trim removed 0 bases at V and 5 bases at J, leaving 11 bases unmatched. The CDR3 DNA reads as TGTGCCAGCAGCCAAGATTGGGGCCCAGCGGGGGGGCAAGATACGCAGTATTTT. Its protein is CASSQDWGPAGGQDTQYF.

The chain employs TRBV12-3 or TRBV12-4 and TRBJ1-2; 7 nucleotides agree with TRBD1. CDR3 length: 14 amino acids. The V segment lost 5 bases and the J segment 4 bases; nucleotides outside the gene matches: 7. Written as DNA, the CDR3 is TGTGCCAGCAGTGCAAGACAGGGTTTCTATGGCTACACCTTC. Translation gives CASSARQGFYGYTF.

The CDR3 DNA follows: TGTGCCAGCAGGGGGCTGATTCCGGGAGTAGTAGATACGCAGTATTTT. It specifies CASRGLIPGVVDTQYF. V gene TRBV7-9 combines with J gene TRBJ2-3, with a tentative D call TRBD2 (6 bases). Between the trimmed V and J ends, which lost 6 bases and 5 bases, there was a span of 21 bases. The CDR3 spans 16 residues. Per the germline V gene, CDR1 is SEHNR and CDR2 is FQNEAQ (reference sequence).

V and J are TRBV29-1 and TRBJ1-2, with 9 bases matching TRBD1. V trimming: 7 bases; J trimming: 8 bases; junction bases outside the gene matches: 8. CDR1 SQVTM and CDR2 ANQGSEA come from the germline V gene. The CDR3 has 12 amino acids. CDR3 bases: TGCAGCGGTACCCAGACAGGGGGAGGCTACACCTTC. Translation: CSGTQTGGGYTF.

This clonotype has only a few counts. The rearrangement uses TRBV12-3 or TRBV12-4 and TRBJ2-7; 7 nucleotides agree with TRBD1. The CDR3 spans 16 residues. The V gene end was trimmed by 4 bases and the J gene end by 1 base; junction bases not matched to a gene: 10. The CDR3 loop reads CASSSLDRVFSYEQYF. For the CDR3, the DNA is TGTGCCAGCAGTTCACTCGACAGGGTGTTTTCCTACGAGCAGTACTTC.

The rearrangement joins TRBV10-2 to TRBJ2-3; D could derive from TRBD1 or TRBD2 (5 bases each). V was trimmed by 6 bases and J by 6 bases, leaving 16 bases between them. Per the germline V gene, CDR1 is WSHSY and CDR2 is SAAADI. The CDR3 totals 14 residues. The CDR3 sequence is CASSLAMGHDTQYF. The CDR3 DNA sequence: TGCGCCAGCAGCCTAGCAATGGGGCACGATACGCAGTATTTT.

The chain carries TRBV2 and TRBJ2-5; 7 nucleotides line up with TRBD2. V shed 6 bases and J 11 bases; nucleotides not matched to a gene: 15. The CDR3 has 14 amino acids. From germline, CDR1 is SNHLY and CDR2 FYNNEI. The CDR3 region has the DNA TGTGCCAGCAGCCCCGGGACTATTCGCAATGAGCAGTACTTC. Translation: CASSPGTIRNEQYF.

The chain joins TRBV5-6 to TRBJ2-1, with 7 bases matching TRBD1. The DNA end lines up better with TRBJ2-7; the J call may be wrong. The germline CDR1 and CDR2 sequences are SGHDT and YYEEEE. CDR3 length: 15 amino acids. The CDR3 bases are TGTGCCAGCAGCTTGTTTGGGACAGACGATTACGAGCAGTACTTC. It codes for CASSLFGTDDYEQYF.

The table lists this clonotype with a few counts. The gene calls are TRBV20-1 and TRBJ2-5; no clear D. Germline assignment: CDR1 DFQATT and CDR2 SNEGSKA (reference sequence). CDR3 length: 12 residues. The ends were cut back, 3 bases at V and 5 bases at J, with 10 bases in the middle. CDR3 sequence: CSARGPPETQYF. CDR3 bases: TGCAGTGCTAGGGGTCCACCCGAGACCCAGTACTTC.

The CDR3 sequence: CASSSKASGGSTDTQYF. CDR3 sequence (DNA): TGCGCCAGCAGCTCTAAAGCTAGCGGAGGAAGCACAGATACGCAGTATTTT. The J gene is TRBJ2-3, the V gene TRBV5-1, with 7 bases lining up with TRBD2. Germline V gene sequence: CDR1 SGHRS, CDR2 YFSETQ. This CDR3 has 17 amino acids. Losses at the gene ends were 3 bases for V and 0 bases for J; bases not matched to a gene: 10.

This clonotype turned up a few times. The V and J genes are TRBV20-1 and TRBJ2-5; 8 bases are a match to TRBD2. The V gene's germline CDR1 is DFQATT and CDR2 SNEGSKA (reference sequence). The V gene end was trimmed by 4 bases and the J gene end by 5 bases; junction bases not matched to a gene: 18. This CDR3 is built from 17 residues. The CDR3: CSANPGDSGVHGETQYF. Here the CDR3 DNA reads TGCAGTGCTAACCCGGGGGATAGCGGGGTCCACGGGGAGACCCAGTACTTC.

The chain couples TRBV12-3 or TRBV12-4 to TRBJ2-1; 7 bases line up with TRBD2. The junction had 6 bases not matched to a gene; V was cut back by 2 bases and J by 5 bases. The CDR3 is 15 residues long. The CDR3 reads CASSLTGGHNNEQFF. The CDR3 nucleotides are TGTGCCAGCAGTTTAACGGGAGGCCACAACAATGAGCAGTTCTTC.